One sample yielded the 26 T cell receptor beta chains listed below, sequenced in a study of CD8 T cells in Susac syndrome (dated by TCRdb to between 2018 and 2020). The library was built by means of the immunoSEQ multiplex PCR assay. RNA was extracted using the RNeasy kit, and 0.5 to 1 microgram was reverse transcribed with random hexamers. TCRdb cleaned the public reads at Q25 with fastp, built clones with MiXCR and kept in-frame beta chains. Merged by CDR3 protein, the rows form single entries marked with the most common genes and DNA. This sample has around 100,000 distinct CDR3 sequences in its table, and around 95% of those were observed once. Approximately 0.3% of the sample is in the top ten clones. The sequenced material came from CD8+ T cells from PBMCs. The source of these receptors is a human donor with Susac syndrome.

The rearrangement links TRBV28 to TRBJ2-7; 8 bases are shared with TRBD1. The junction had 8 bases not matched to a gene; V was cut back by 5 bases and J by 2 bases. The CDR3 covers 15 residues. Germline V gene sequence: CDR1 MDHEN, CDR2 SYDVKM. DNA for the CDR3: TGTGCCAGCAGTCCGAGACAGGGGAGAGCCTACGAGCAGTACTTC. Protein product: CASSPRQGRAYEQYF.

The chain is built from TRBV29-1 and TRBJ2-7, with 9 bases matching TRBD1. This CDR3 is 13 amino acids long. CDR1 and CDR2 (germline): SQVTM, ANQGSEA. Trimming took 1 base from V and 5 from J; bases not matched to a gene: 3. The CDR3 reads CSVEGTGVNEQYF. CDR3 in DNA: TGCAGCGTTGAAGGGACAGGGGTCAACGAGCAGTACTTC.

The V gene is TRBV20-1, the J gene TRBJ2-7; D not resolved. Germline V gives CDR1 DFQATT, CDR2 SNEGSKA (reference sequence). This CDR3 has 10 amino acids. V shed 5 bases and J shed 5 bases, with 7 bases lying between them. CDR3 DNA: TGCAGTGCTTCCAAGAACGAGCAGTACTTC. Amino acids: CSASKNEQYF.

V is TRBV9 and J is TRBJ1-1; D remains unclear. V was pared by 0 bases and J by 0 bases, with 9 bases between. The CDR3 is made up of 15 amino acids. Germline assignment: CDR1 SGDLS and CDR2 YYNGEE. The CDR3 DNA reads as TGTGCCAGCAGCGTAGAAGGTTACATGAACACTGAAGCTTTCTTT. Its protein is CASSVEGYMNTEAFF.

The V and J genes are TRBV29-1 and TRBJ1-1; D call uncertain. This CDR3 is 13 amino acids long. Germline lookup yields CDR1 SQVTM and CDR2 ANQGSEA. V was trimmed by 3 bases and J by 5 bases, leaving 13 bases between them. CDR3 in DNA: TGCAGCGTTGACCTCACGGGCCTGACTGAAGCTTTCTTT. Amino acids: CSVDLTGLTEAFF. The full variable domain, with the rest looked up from reference TRBV29-1 and TRBJ1-1, is SAVISQKPSRDICQRGTSLTIQCQVDSQVTMMFWYRQQPGQSLTLIATANQGSEATYESGFVIDKFPISRPNLTFSTLTVSNMSPEDSSIYLCSVDLTGLTEAFFGQGTRLTVV.

V gene TRBV15 combines with J gene TRBJ2-3, with 7 bases fitting TRBD2. Germline V gene lookup returns CDR1 LNHNV and CDR2 YYDKDF (reference sequence). After removal of 3 bases from V and 2 bases from J, the junction contained 5 bases not matched to a gene. This CDR3 contains 15 residues. The CDR3, as DNA: TGTGCCACCAGCAGTAGCGGGTTCCCCACAGATACGCAGTATTTT. It encodes CATSSSGFPTDTQYF.

V is TRBV2 and J is TRBJ2-7, with D possibly TRBD2 on 6 matching bases. Trimming pared 4 bases from V and 7 bases from J, leaving 17 bases between. CDR3 size: 14 residues. From germline, CDR1 is SNHLY and CDR2 FYNNEI. The CDR3 DNA follows: TGTGCCAGCAGTGGGTCGGTCGGCGCGGGGGAGCAGTACTTC. Its translation is CASSGSVGAGEQYF. The whole variable domain, remainder taken from reference TRBV2 and TRBJ2-7, is EPEVTQTPSHQVTQMGQEVILRCVPISNHLYFYWYRQILGQKVEFLVSFYNNEISEKSEIFDDQFSVERPDGSNFTLKIRSTKLEDSAMYFCASSGSVGAGEQYFGPGTRLTVT.

The chain recombines TRBV27 with TRBJ2-1, with a weak D call TRBD1 (5 bases). V dropped 2 bases and J dropped 12 bases, with 20 bases sitting between them. Germline CDR1 and CDR2: MNHEY and SMNVEV (reference sequence). This CDR3 is built from 15 residues. CDR3 sequence: CASSLVRVDGGVQFF. The CDR3 nucleotides read TGTGCCAGCAGTTTAGTCAGGGTCGACGGTGGCGTGCAGTTCTTC.

The J gene is TRBJ2-7, the V gene TRBV15; D is unresolved. The V end was cut by 4 bases, the J end by 3 bases, with 7 bases between. The CDR3 is 12 residues long. CDR1 and CDR2 from the germline V gene are LNHNV and YYDKDF (reference sequence). CDR3 DNA sequence: TGTGCCACCAGCAACCAATTCTACGAGCAGTACTTC. Its protein is CATSNQFYEQYF.

The CDR3 region has the DNA TGCAGTGCTAAAGACTATGGCTACACCTTC. Protein: CSAKDYGYTF. The chain recombines TRBV20-1 with TRBJ1-2; D not resolved. The CDR3 has 10 amino acids. Looked up from germline, CDR1 is DFQATT and CDR2 is SNEGSKA (reference sequence). V lost 4 bases and J lost 3, with 3 bases in between.

The chain has TRBV20-1 and TRBJ2-5; D perhaps matches TRBD2 (7 bases). Looked up from germline, CDR1 is DFQATT and CDR2 is SNEGSKA (reference sequence). V was shortened by 5 bases and J by 4 bases, with 26 bases between the two germline ends. There are 17 residues in the CDR3. The CDR3 DNA reads TGCAGTGCTCCGCCACAGGGAGGGGACGTCCGGCGAGAGACCCAGTACTTC. Its translation is CSAPPQGGDVRRETQYF.

V usage is TRBV11-1 and J usage is TRBJ2-7, with D perhaps TRBD2 (6 bases). Trimming took 3 bases from V and 7 from J, leaving 13 bases between them. Germline CDR1 and CDR2: SGHAT and FQDESV (reference sequence). This CDR3 is 13 amino acids long. This CDR3 is CASSLVERAEQYF. In nucleotides, the CDR3 is TGTGCCAGCAGCTTGGTTGAGCGGGCAGAGCAGTACTTC.

The gene calls are TRBV29-1 and TRBJ1-1, with D possibly being TRBD1 (5 bases). V gave up 4 bases and J gave up 5 bases, with 17 bases separating them. Germline CDR1 is SQVTM and CDR2 is ANQGSEA. This CDR3 is built from 14 residues. The CDR3 DNA sequence: TGCAGCGTTGCGGTTGGGGCGCTAGGGACTGAAGCTTTCTTT. Its protein is CSVAVGALGTEAFF.

This clonotype was seen once. The rearrangement links TRBV12-5 to TRBJ1-1, with a weak D call TRBD1 (6 bases). The CDR3 is 13 residues long. Looked up from germline, CDR1 is LGHNT and CDR2 is FRNRAP. Deletions cut 7 bases from V and 1 base from J, with 10 bases between. The chain's CDR3 is CASAPDRNTEAFF. CDR3 DNA: TGTGCTAGTGCCCCGGACAGGAACACTGAAGCTTTCTTT.

This chain links TRBV4-1 with TRBJ1-1; D gene uncertain. V lost 5 bases and J lost 7, with 8 bases in between. The germline CDR1 and CDR2 sequences are MGHRA and YSYEKL. This CDR3 comprises 11 residues. The CDR3 sequence is CASSGSYEAFF. Written as DNA, the CDR3 is TGCGCCAGCAGCGGGTCATATGAAGCTTTCTTT.

The rearrangement uses TRBV14 and TRBJ2-5, with D possibly TRBD2 on 6 matching bases. Trimming left V 1 base short and J 8 bases short, with 23 bases between. The CDR3 length is 17 residues. Germline loops: CDR1 SGHDN, CDR2 FVKESK. In DNA form, the CDR3 reads TGTGCCAGCAGCCAAGCGCTAGGGCGTGGAGGGGATGAAACCCAGTACTTC. As protein: CASSQALGRGGDETQYF.

V usage is TRBV2 and J usage is TRBJ2-7; 8 bases line up with TRBD1. The CDR3 loop spans 13 amino acids. V lost 5 bases to trimming and J lost 3 bases; unmatched junction nucleotides: 3. The germline V gene encodes CDR1 SNHLY and CDR2 FYNNEI. The CDR3 DNA reads TGTGCCAGCAGTTCCACAGGGGGCTACGAGCAGTACTTC. Translating it yields CASSSTGGYEQYF.

Only one count was recorded for this clonotype. The chain has TRBV4-1 and TRBJ2-3; TRBD2 might be the D (5 bases). V lost 4 bases to trimming and J lost 6 bases, with 8 bases between them. The CDR3 covers 12 residues. The germline gives CDR1 MGHRA, CDR2 YSYEKL. CDR3: CASSPTGDTQYF. The DNA for the CDR3 is TGCGCCAGCAGCCCCACGGGGGATACGCAGTATTTT.

V gene TRBV3-1 combines with J gene TRBJ2-7; a possible D gene is TRBD2 (6 bases). The CDR3 loop spans 13 amino acids. Germline assignment: CDR1 LGHDT and CDR2 YNNKEL (reference sequence). The ends were cut back, 10 bases at V and 5 bases at J, with 18 bases in the middle. CDR3 region: CATRTGGGNEQYF. The DNA of the CDR3 is TGTGCCACCAGAACGGGTGGAGGGAACGAGCAGTACTTC.

The gene calls are TRBV15 and TRBJ2-2; D perhaps matches TRBD1 (5 bases). V was cut by 5 bases and J by 6 bases, with 25 bases left in between. Germline V CDR1 and CDR2: LNHNV, YYDKDF (reference sequence). This CDR3 has 18 amino acids. The CDR3 sequence: CATSPLRVDWFGAGELFF. CDR3 DNA: TGTGCCACCAGCCCGCTCAGGGTTGACTGGTTCGGTGCCGGGGAGCTGTTTTTT.

This clonotype was counted once. The gene calls are TRBV7-9 and TRBJ2-2; TRBD2 might be the D (6 bases). Per the germline V gene, CDR1 is SEHNR and CDR2 is FQNEAQ (reference sequence). V was clipped by 3 bases and J by 7 bases, with 12 bases between them. CDR3 length: 14 residues. DNA for the CDR3: TGTGCCAGCAGCTTTTTCTTGGGAGGCGGGGAGCTGTTTTTT. It codes for CASSFFLGGGELFF. The complete variable domain, with remaining parts taken from reference TRBV7-9 and TRBJ2-2, reads DTGVSQNPRHKITKRGQNVTFRCDPISEHNRLYWYRQTLGQGPEFLTYFQNEAQLEKSRLLSDRFSAERPKGSFSTLEIQRTEQGDSAMYLCASSFFLGGGELFFGEGSRLTVL.

A single count supports this clonotype. The genes are TRBV28 and TRBJ1-4; a weak D match, TRBD1 (5 bases). Trimming shortened V by 1 base and J by 0 bases, and 9 bases separated the two germline ends. Germline lookup yields CDR1 MDHEN and CDR2 SYDVKM. The CDR3 spans 16 residues. The CDR3 loop reads CASSLYGTTTNEKLFF. The CDR3 nucleotides are TGTGCCAGCAGTTTATATGGGACCACAACTAATGAAAAACTGTTTTTT.

The chain joins TRBV29-1 to TRBJ2-1; D unresolved. Trimming removed 2 bases from V and 10 bases from J, with 12 bases in between. The CDR3 sequence is 12 residues long. CDR1 and CDR2 from the germline V gene are SQVTM and ANQGSEA. CDR3 in amino acids: CSVEQWSDEQFF. Written as DNA, the CDR3 is TGCAGCGTTGAACAATGGAGTGACGAGCAGTTCTTC.

The chain carries TRBV18 and TRBJ2-3; TRBD2 agrees at 10 bases. The length of the CDR3 is 15 residues. Germline trimming cut 6 bases from V and 8 bases from J; bases unmatched to any gene: 11. Germline CDR1 is KGHSH and CDR2 is LQKENI. The DNA for the CDR3 is TGTGCCAGCTCTCCCACGAGCGGGGGGGCCGGTACGCAGTATTTT. The encoded protein is CASSPTSGGAGTQYF. The complete variable domain, with remaining parts taken from reference TRBV18 and TRBJ2-3, reads NAGVMQNPRHLVRRRGQEARLRCSPMKGHSHVYWYRQLPEEGLKFMVYLQKENIIDESGMPKERFSAEFPKEGPSILRIQQVVRGDSAAYFCASSPTSGGAGTQYFGPGTRLTVL.

The V gene is TRBV2, the J gene TRBJ2-1; TRBD1 matches 7 bases. V lost 3 bases to trimming and J lost 9 bases; unmatched junction nucleotides: 8. The CDR3 loop spans 14 amino acids. Germline assignment: CDR1 SNHLY and CDR2 FYNNEI. The CDR3: CASSEGTGVLEQFF. CDR3 bases: TGTGCCAGCAGTGAGGGTACAGGGGTGCTTGAGCAGTTCTTC.

The chain has TRBV2 and TRBJ2-7; no firm D call. Germline lookup yields CDR1 SNHLY and CDR2 FYNNEI. The CDR3 extends over 13 amino acids. V shed 7 bases and J shed 4 bases, with 14 bases lying between them. CDR3 coding DNA: TGTGCCAGCATGAGCCTCTATGGATACGAGCAGTACTTC. Translating gives CASMSLYGYEQYF.